The entry below describes one T cell receptor (beta chain). Its antigen is not identified. As handled by the study authors: Filtering differed since immunoSEQ provided only junctions, with no quality scores. TCRdb's copy holds only in-frame clones and misses some; the assay was immunoSEQ multiplex PCR. That table furnishes V, J and clone size, whereas the DNA furnished D and trimming. Of some 1 million clones in the sample, about 80% were seen once. These data are taken from a study of shared clonotypes between healthy human individuals. Study results and limitations: Relative to clonotypes present in all four donors, those not shared had lower generation probabilities.

V was cut by 4 bases and J by 6 bases, with 21 bases left in between. This CDR3 comprises 16 residues. Germline-derived CDR1 and CDR2 are MGHDK and SYGVNS. Sequences were obtained from memory CD4+ T cells sorted from blood. The subset is: CD45RA-negative fraction. V and J are TRBV25-1 and TRBJ1-2; D perhaps matches TRBD1 (6 bases). This clonotype was obtained from a man in his late teens or twenties in good health. The CDR3 sequence: CASSGPSGRRGDGYTF. DNA for the CDR3: TGTGCCAGCAGTGGCCCCTCAGGGAGGAGGGGGGATGGCTACACCTTC.